This TCR beta chain was retrieved from a study of cytomegalovirus exposure and HLA in healthy donors. General study results and limits: The investigators catalogued some 150 TCR beta chains as cytomegalovirus-associated. In the roughly 110 validation repertoires, about 94% of cluster scores exceeded 0, per a later analysis.

Turning to this clone: What it binds is unknown.

There are 13 residues in the CDR3. Deletions cut 5 bases from V and 4 bases from J, with 12 bases between. The germline V gene has CDR1 SGHVS and CDR2 FNYEAQ. TCRdb's table, derived via immunoSEQ multiplex PCR, lists solely in-frame clones and lacks some. There are roughly 180,000 clones in the sample; roughly nine tenths occur only once, and roughly 6.6% lies in the top ten. The V gene is TRBV7-6, the J gene TRBJ2-7; D remains unclear. The sequenced sample consisted of PBMCs. This TCR derives from a man aged 30-40 years in good health and CMV-seropositive. CDR3 in DNA: TGTGCCAGCAGCCTAAAACGTTCATACGAGCAGTACTTC. It yields the protein CASSLKRSYEQYF.